These T cell receptor beta chains were read from a single sample in a study of PD-1 blockade in classical Hodgkin lymphoma. The method was immunoSEQ multiplex PCR; TCRdb's version includes in-frame clones alone and lacks a portion of them. The table lists 75,000 to 100,000 clones, roughly 79% of them singletons. The sequenced sample was peripheral blood mononuclear cells (PBMCs), obtained before the second cycle of nivolumab. These receptors originate from a human donor with classical Hodgkin lymphoma. Both conserved end residues are part of each CDR3. A D gene is named only where the DNA matches it firmly. Clone size is given for some rows only: seen once, a few or many times, or a class if the clone is expanded.

cdr3_aa | cdr3_nt | v_call | d_call | j_call | clone_size
CASSMDSFFQETQYF | TGCGCCAGCAGTATGGACAGCTTTTTCCAAGAGACCCAGTACTTC | TRBV10-2 | . | TRBJ2-5 | .
CASSVGQINEQFF | TGTGCCAGCAGCGTAGGGCAGATCAATGAGCAGTTCTTC | TRBV9 | . | TRBJ2-1 | few
CASSTGTSASNEQFF | TGTGCCAGCAGCACAGGGACTAGCGCCTCCAATGAGCAGTTCTTC | TRBV7-7 | TRBD2 | TRBJ2-1 | .
CASRGETGKNQPQHF | TGTGCCAGCAGGGGGGAGACAGGGAAGAATCAGCCCCAGCATTTT | TRBV2 | TRBD1 | TRBJ1-5 | .
CASSPRQGPGEQYF | TGCGCCAGCAGCCCCCGACAGGGCCCTGGCGAGCAGTACTTC | TRBV4-1 | TRBD1 | TRBJ2-7 | .
CAISETINYGYTF | TGTGCCATCAGTGAGACCATAAACTATGGCTACACCTTC | TRBV10-3 | . | TRBJ1-2 | few
CATGGRGDSNQPQHF | TGTGCCACCGGGGGAAGGGGGGATTCCAATCAGCCCCAGCATTTT | TRBV10-3 | . | TRBJ1-5 | .
CATHPTGAVSYEQYF | TGTGCCACCCACCCGACTGGAGCGGTAAGCTACGAGCAGTACTTC | TRBV5-4 | . | TRBJ2-7 | .
CASKEDRGRYNEQFF | TGTGCCAGCAAAGAAGACAGGGGACGCTACAATGAGCAGTTCTTC | TRBV2 | TRBD1 | TRBJ2-1 | .
CASSVQGLGGNTIYF | TGTGCCAGCAGCGTACAGGGGCTTGGGGGAAACACCATATATTTT | TRBV5-4 | TRBD1 | TRBJ1-3 | .